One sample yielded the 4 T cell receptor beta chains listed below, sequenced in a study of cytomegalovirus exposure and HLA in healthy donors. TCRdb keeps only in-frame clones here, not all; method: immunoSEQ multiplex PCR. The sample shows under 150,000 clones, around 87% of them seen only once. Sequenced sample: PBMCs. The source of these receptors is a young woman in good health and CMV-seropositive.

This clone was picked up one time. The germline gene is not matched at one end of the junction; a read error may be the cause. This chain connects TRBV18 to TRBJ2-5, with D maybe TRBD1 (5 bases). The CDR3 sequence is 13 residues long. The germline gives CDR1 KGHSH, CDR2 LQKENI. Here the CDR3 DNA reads TGTGCCAGCTCGCCACAGGTTAGCGAGACCCAGTACTTC. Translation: CASSPQVSETQYF.

The CDR3 is CASSNGTLRADTQYF. The CDR3 nucleotides read TGCGCCAGCAGCAATGGGACACTACGGGCAGATACGCAGTATTTT. This chain uses TRBV10-1 with TRBJ2-3; D perhaps matches TRBD1 (6 bases). The CDR3 is made up of 15 amino acids. Germline V CDR1 and CDR2: WNHNN, SYGVQD (reference sequence). Trimming left V 6 bases short and J 4 bases short, with 17 bases between.

DNA of the CDR3: TGTGCCAGCGGCCCAGGGGTCGGATCCTACGAGCAGTACTTC. Protein product: CASGPGVGSYEQYF. The chain recombines TRBV6-5 with TRBJ2-7; D is perhaps TRBD1 (6 bases). CDR1 is MNHEY and CDR2 is SVGAGI in the germline V gene. This CDR3 region has 14 residues. The ends were cut back, 8 bases at V and 1 base at J, with 15 bases in the middle.

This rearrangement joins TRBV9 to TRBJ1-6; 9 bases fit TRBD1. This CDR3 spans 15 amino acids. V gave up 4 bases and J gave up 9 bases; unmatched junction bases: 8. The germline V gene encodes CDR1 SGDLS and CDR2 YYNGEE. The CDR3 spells CASSTGTGIISPLHF. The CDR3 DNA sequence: TGTGCCAGCAGCACAGGGACAGGGATAATTTCACCCCTCCACTTT.